Presented here are 30 T cell receptor beta chains from one specimen sequenced in a study of cytomegalovirus exposure and HLA in healthy donors. The PCR ran on 60 Vbeta and 13 Jbeta primers. TCRdb's copy holds only in-frame clones and misses some; the assay was immunoSEQ multiplex PCR. The repertoire includes some 150,000 clones, about three quarters of them detected once, and almost 4% sits in the top ten. Material: PBMCs. These TCRs come from a young man in good health and CMV-seronegative.

The genes are TRBV10-1 and TRBJ1-1; 9 positions agree with TRBD1. Germline CDR1 is WNHNN and CDR2 is SYGVQD (reference sequence). The CDR3 length is 16 residues. The V segment lost 4 bases and the J segment 4 bases; nucleotides outside the gene matches: 10. As DNA, the CDR3 is TGCGCCAGCAGTGTGATGGGGGCGGGACAGGGCACTGAAGCTTTCTTT. Its translation: CASSVMGAGQGTEAFF.

The chain combines TRBV5-1 with TRBJ2-5; TRBD2 matches at 12 bases. CDR3 size: 16 residues. Trimming took 4 bases from V and 4 from J; bases not matched to a gene: 8. The germline CDR1 and CDR2 sequences are SGHRS and YFSETQ. The CDR3 bases are TGCGCCAGCAGCATCGGGACTAGCGGGTCGGGAGAGACCCAGTACTTC. The encoded protein is CASSIGTSGSGETQYF.

The rearrangement links TRBV13 to TRBJ2-6, with D perhaps matching TRBD2 (5 bases). V was clipped by 5 bases and J by 2 bases, with 7 bases between them. CDR3 length: 14 residues. Per germline, CDR1 PRHDT and CDR2 FYEKMQ (reference sequence). The CDR3 DNA reads as TGTGCCAGCAGCCTGGGAGCTGGGGCCAACGTCCTGACTTTC. This sequence encodes CASSLGAGANVLTF.

This chain joins TRBV5-6 and TRBJ2-5; 7 bases map to TRBD2. The CDR3 totals 15 residues. Losses at the gene ends were 4 bases for V and 3 bases for J; bases not matched to a gene: 9. Germline assignment: CDR1 SGHDT and CDR2 YYEEEE. The CDR3 loop reads CASSPRELAEETQYF. Here the CDR3 DNA reads TGTGCCAGCAGCCCGCGAGAGCTAGCGGAAGAGACCCAGTACTTC.

The chain joins TRBV12-5 to TRBJ2-2, with D perhaps TRBD2 (6 bases). The length of the CDR3 is 15 residues. The germline V and J ends were trimmed by 2 bases and 2 bases, with 9 bases remaining between them. The germline CDR1 and CDR2 sequences are LGHNT and FRNRAP. CDR3: CASGLRDFNTGELFF. The CDR3 nucleotides are TGTGCTAGTGGTTTGCGGGACTTCAACACCGGGGAGCTGTTTTTT.

V is TRBV19 and J is TRBJ2-2; a weak D match, TRBD2 (6 bases). Between the trimmed V and J ends, which lost 6 bases and 1 base, there was a span of 15 bases. Germline V gene lookup returns CDR1 LNHDA and CDR2 SQIVND (reference sequence). The CDR3 runs 16 residues. CDR3 DNA sequence: TGTGCCAGTAGGCCGCCTAGCGAACTGAACACCGGGGAGCTGTTTTTT. This codes for CASRPPSELNTGELFF.

Note on this clone: A much larger clone is a single base away; this may be a read error. The chain combines TRBV6-4 with TRBJ2-1; 9 bases fit TRBD2. Germline trimming cut 6 bases from V and 7 bases from J; bases unmatched to any gene: 7. Germline V gene data show CDR1 as MRHNA and CDR2 as SNTAGT. The CDR3 length is 14 residues. DNA for the CDR3: TGTGCCAGCAGGGACGGCGGGGGGGGGAATGAGCAGTTCTTC. Residues: CASRDGGGGNEQFF.

This chain connects TRBV11-2 to TRBJ2-7; the D is unclear. The germline V gene encodes CDR1 SGHAT and CDR2 FQNNGV. V was trimmed by 0 bases and J by 3 bases, leaving 6 bases between them. The CDR3 has 13 residues. The CDR3, as DNA: TGTGCCAGCAGCTTAGAGTACAGCTACGAGCAGTACTTC. Translated: CASSLEYSYEQYF. Combining the CDR3 with reference TRBV11-2 and TRBJ2-7 gives the whole variable domain EAGVAQSPRYKIIEKRQSVAFWCNPISGHATLYWYQQILGQGPKLLIQFQNNGVVDDSQLPKDRFSAERLKGVDSTLKIQPAKLEDSAVYLCASSLEYSYEQYFGPGTRLTVT.

V usage is TRBV5-4 and J usage is TRBJ2-1; 7 bases agree with TRBD1. Germline CDR1 and CDR2: SGHNT and YYREEE (reference sequence). J was trimmed by 6 bases and V by 1 base; bases with no gene match: 10. CDR3 length equals 16 residues. The CDR3 DNA follows: TGTGCCAGCAGCTTGAAATCGGTACAGGGGAGCAATGAGCAGTTCTTC. Amino acid sequence: CASSLKSVQGSNEQFF.

V usage is TRBV30 and J usage is TRBJ2-7, with 8 bases identical to TRBD1. The J segment lost 1 base and the V segment lost 3 bases, leaving 5 bases of the junction unmatched. The germline V gene encodes CDR1 GTSNPN and CDR2 SVGIG (reference sequence). The CDR3 is 14 amino acids. The CDR3 DNA sequence: TGTGCCTGGAGGGACAGGGTTTGGTCCTACGAGCAGTACTTC. It encodes CAWRDRVWSYEQYF.

The V call is TRBV4-2, the J call TRBJ2-1; 10 nucleotides match TRBD2. The germline CDR1 and CDR2 sequences are LGHNA and YNFKEQ. Trimming cost V 1 base and J 8 bases; bases outside gene matches: 2. The CDR3 spans 14 residues. Here the CDR3 reads CASSQALAGDEQFF. CDR3 sequence (DNA): TGTGCCAGCAGCCAAGCGCTAGCGGGGGATGAGCAGTTCTTC.

The chain employs TRBV6-5 and TRBJ2-5; D not certain. The J call is in doubt because the DNA end fits TRBJ2-7 better. This CDR3 is built from 13 residues. Germline CDR1 reads MNHEY; CDR2 reads SVGAGI. The CDR3, as DNA: TGTGCCAGCAGGCGCCTTGCTTCCTACGAGCAGTACTTC. Protein sequence: CASRRLASYEQYF.

The V gene is TRBV30, the J gene TRBJ2-3; the match to TRBD2 covers 11 bases. Trimming removed 0 bases from V and 4 bases from J; junction bases left unmatched: 0. The CDR3 is made up of 14 amino acids. Germline lookup yields CDR1 GTSNPN and CDR2 SVGIG (reference sequence). CDR3 in amino acids: CAWSVLAGADTQYF. As DNA, the CDR3 is TGTGCCTGGAGTGTACTAGCGGGAGCAGATACGCAGTATTTT.

The CDR3 DNA reads as TGCGCCAGCAGCTCCGGGTCAGCGAACACTGAAGCTTTCTTT. Protein sequence: CASSSGSANTEAFF. The chain employs TRBV5-1 and TRBJ1-1; no clear D. V was shortened by 3 bases and J by 1 base, with 10 bases between the two germline ends. CDR1 and CDR2 (germline): SGHRS, YFSETQ. The CDR3 consists of 14 residues. Using reference TRBV5-1 and TRBJ1-1 for the parts outside the CDR3, the full variable domain is KAGVTQTPRYLIKTRGQQVTLSCSPISGHRSVSWYQQTPGQGLQFLFEYFSETQRNKGNFPGRFSGRQFSNSRSEMNVSTLELGDSALYLCASSSGSANTEAFFGQGTRLTVV.

CDR3 bases: TGTGCCAGCAGTCGGGGCTATGGCTACACCTTC. It specifies CASSRGYGYTF. This chain joins TRBV28 and TRBJ1-2; D not resolved. Trimming took 5 bases from V and 4 from J, leaving 5 bases between them. There are 11 residues in the CDR3. In germline, CDR1 is MDHEN, CDR2 SYDVKM.

The chain joins TRBV7-9 to TRBJ1-1; a possible D gene is TRBD1 (6 bases). This CDR3 has 14 amino acids. The V and J ends lost 2 bases and 7 bases respectively, with 14 bases between them. Germline V gene data show CDR1 as SEHNR and CDR2 as FQNEAQ (reference sequence). The CDR3: CASSLTGFYGEAFF. In DNA form, the CDR3 reads TGTGCCAGCAGCTTAACAGGGTTCTATGGTGAAGCTTTCTTT. Based on the CDR3 plus reference TRBV7-9 and TRBJ1-1, the full variable domain is DTGVSQNPRHKITKRGQNVTFRCDPISEHNRLYWYRQTLGQGPEFLTYFQNEAQLEKSRLLSDRFSAERPKGSFSTLEIQRTEQGDSAMYLCASSLTGFYGEAFFGQGTRLTVV.

The chain employs TRBV10-2 and TRBJ2-7; 10 nucleotides line up with TRBD1. The V and J ends lost 7 bases and 2 bases, in that order; junction bases with no gene match: 5. The CDR3 spans 14 residues. In germline, CDR1 is WSHSY, CDR2 SAAADI. The CDR3 here is CASTGQGGTYEQYF. The CDR3 nucleotides read TGCGCCAGCACCGGACAGGGGGGGACCTACGAGCAGTACTTC.

The chain uses TRBV27 and TRBJ2-2, with a weak D call TRBD2 (5 bases). With 2 bases removed from V and 7 bases from J, the gap between germline ends came to 17 bases. CDR3 size: 16 residues. From germline, CDR1 is MNHEY and CDR2 SMNVEV (reference sequence). DNA of the CDR3: TGTGCCAGCAGTTTAGCCCCCGGGATCCGGAACGGGGAGCTGTTTTTT. It translates to CASSLAPGIRNGELFF.

The genes are TRBV5-1 and TRBJ2-5; 11 bases match TRBD2. The CDR3 spans 18 residues. V trimming: 2 bases; J trimming: 7 bases; junction bases outside the gene matches: 16. Per germline, CDR1 SGHRS and CDR2 YFSETQ. The CDR3 nucleotides are TGCGCCAGCAGCTTCCTTGCTCTAGCGGGGGGTGAAGTCGGGACCCAGTACTTC. This encodes CASSFLALAGGEVGTQYF.

The J gene is TRBJ2-3, the V gene TRBV28; TRBD2 aligns across 9 bases. The CDR3 covers 14 residues. Germline V gene lookup returns CDR1 MDHEN and CDR2 SYDVKM. J lost 15 bases, V lost 2 bases, and 12 bases had no gene match. The DNA of the CDR3 is TGTGCCAGCAGTTTAGGTCAGGTTGGGACTAGCTCATATTTT. Translation gives CASSLGQVGTSSYF. Full variable domain (rest looked up from reference TRBV28 and TRBJ2-3): DVKVTQSSRYLVKRTGEKVFLECVQDMDHENMFWYRQDPGLGLRLIYFSYDVKMKEKGDIPEGYSVSREKKERFSLILESASTNQTSMYLCASSLGQVGTSSYFGPGTRLTVL.

The CDR3 here is CATQNYPAGEQYF. DNA for the CDR3: TGTGCCACCCAAAACTACCCGGCTGGGGAGCAGTACTTC. This chain links TRBV6-6 with TRBJ2-7; D not resolved. The germline V and J ends were trimmed by 10 bases and 7 bases, with 20 bases remaining between them. Germline CDR1 is MNHNY and CDR2 is SVGAGI (reference sequence). This CDR3 region has 13 residues.

The rearrangement links TRBV6-1 to TRBJ1-2, with D maybe TRBD1 (5 bases). This CDR3 comprises 16 residues. V was clipped by 2 bases and J by 4 bases, with 17 bases between them. Germline V CDR1 and CDR2: MNHNS, SASEGT. CDR3 sequence: CASSEYGGLAPYGYTF. Here the CDR3 DNA reads TGTGCCAGCAGTGAATATGGGGGACTAGCCCCCTATGGCTACACCTTC.

V usage is TRBV5-1 and J usage is TRBJ2-1; 8 bases fit TRBD1. Looked up from germline, CDR1 is SGHRS and CDR2 is YFSETQ. The CDR3 contains 14 residues. V was pared by 4 bases and J by 7 bases, with 7 bases of the junction left unmatched. The CDR3 DNA is TGCGCCAGCAGCGCAGGGGGCCTTGCAAATGAGCAGTTCTTC. Translating it yields CASSAGGLANEQFF.

This clone was picked up one time. The gene calls are TRBV4-2 and TRBJ2-4; 11 bases align to TRBD2. The germline CDR1 and CDR2 sequences are LGHNA and YNFKEQ. This CDR3 region has 15 residues. The trim removed 3 bases at V and 6 bases at J, leaving 4 bases unmatched. The CDR3 protein is CASSQAGTSGNIQYF. CDR3 sequence (DNA): TGTGCCAGCAGCCAGGCCGGGACTAGCGGAAACATTCAGTACTTC.

The genes are TRBV30 and TRBJ2-5, with D possibly being TRBD2 (6 bases). Germline assignment: CDR1 GTSNPN and CDR2 SVGIG (reference sequence). This CDR3 region has 16 residues. V lost 8 bases to trimming and J lost 5 bases, with 27 bases between them. CDR3 in DNA: TGTGCCGGTGCAACGGGAGAGGATTTTCGCAGGGAGACCCAGTACTTC. Its protein is CAGATGEDFRRETQYF.

J is TRBJ2-5 and V is TRBV5-4; maybe TRBD2 (6 bases). CDR3 length: 16 residues. Germline V gene sequence: CDR1 SGHNT, CDR2 YYREEE (reference sequence). V shed 1 base and J shed 3 bases, with 16 bases lying between them. The CDR3 nucleotides read TGTGCCAGCAGCTTGTTGACCGGGACTGGGAAAGAGACCCAGTACTTC. Protein product: CASSLLTGTGKETQYF.

V gene TRBV6-6 combines with J gene TRBJ2-3, with 8 nucleotides matching TRBD2. Losses at the gene ends were 7 bases for V and 5 bases for J; bases not matched to a gene: 11. The germline V gene has CDR1 MNHNY and CDR2 SVGAGI (reference sequence). CDR3 length equals 15 residues. CDR3 in amino acids: CASTHPGGPRDTQYF. The CDR3, as DNA: TGTGCCAGCACCCACCCGGGAGGGCCTAGAGATACGCAGTATTTT.

The rearrangement joins TRBV5-1 to TRBJ2-1, with 13 bases fitting TRBD2. This CDR3 region has 17 residues. The J segment lost 7 bases and the V segment lost 2 bases, leaving 9 bases of the junction unmatched. Looked up from germline, CDR1 is SGHRS and CDR2 is YFSETQ. The CDR3 is CASSLKRLAGGTNEQFF. CDR3 DNA sequence: TGCGCCAGCAGCTTAAAAAGACTAGCGGGGGGCACGAATGAGCAGTTCTTC.

V is TRBV11-2 and J is TRBJ1-4; weak D call: TRBD1 (5 bases). The CDR3 runs to 13 residues. Trimming removed 3 bases from V and 11 bases from J, with 13 bases in between. Per germline, CDR1 SGHAT and CDR2 FQNNGV. The CDR3 DNA reads as TGTGCCAGCAGCTTGGAGGGACGGCGGAAACTGTTTTTT. It translates to CASSLEGRRKLFF.

This sequence joins TRBV28 and TRBJ1-1; maybe TRBD1 (5 bases). The germline V gene has CDR1 MDHEN and CDR2 SYDVKM. The CDR3 covers 12 residues. The V and J ends lost 4 bases and 8 bases respectively, with 11 bases between them. The CDR3 protein is CASSWGGREAFF. CDR3 DNA: TGTGCCAGCAGTTGGGGGGGGAGAGAAGCTTTCTTT.